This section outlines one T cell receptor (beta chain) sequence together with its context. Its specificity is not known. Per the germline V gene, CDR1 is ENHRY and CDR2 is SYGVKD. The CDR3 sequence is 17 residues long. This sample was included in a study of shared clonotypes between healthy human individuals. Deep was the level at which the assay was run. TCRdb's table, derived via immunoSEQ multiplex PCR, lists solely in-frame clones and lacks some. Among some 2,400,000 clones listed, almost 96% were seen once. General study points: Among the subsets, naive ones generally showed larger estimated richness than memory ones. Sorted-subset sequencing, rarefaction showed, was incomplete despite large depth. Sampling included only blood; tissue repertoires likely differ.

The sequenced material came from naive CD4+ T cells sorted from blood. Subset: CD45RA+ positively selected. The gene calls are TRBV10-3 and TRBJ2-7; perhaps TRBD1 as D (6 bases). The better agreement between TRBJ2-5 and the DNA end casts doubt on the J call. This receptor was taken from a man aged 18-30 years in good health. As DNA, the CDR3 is TGTGCCATCAGTGAATGGGGGCGCCAAGGGTGGGAAGAGACCCAGTACTTC. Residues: CAISEWGRQGWEETQYF.